This TCR beta chain stems from a study of cytomegalovirus exposure and HLA in healthy donors. Study-wide points: For TCR beta chains, V- and J-gene trimming was later linked to a missense DCLRE1C variant. The authors later found HLA-associated TCR beta chains more clonally expanded than equally common others.

The PCR made use of 60 Vbeta and 13 Jbeta primers. Assay: immunoSEQ multiplex PCR; the TCRdb copy retains only in-frame clones and omits some. This table has 110,000 to 150,000 clones, approximately 73% appearing once. Turning to this clone: Its antigen remains unknown.

Germline loops: CDR1 KGHSH, CDR2 LQKENI. Trimming stripped 3 bases from V and 6 bases from J, with 8 bases between. The CDR3 has 12 residues. Sequences were obtained from PBMCs. The sequence came from a human donor in good health. The V call is TRBV18, the J call TRBJ1-1; perhaps TRBD1 as D (5 bases). Here the CDR3 DNA reads TGTGCCAGCTCACCCGGAGGGGCTGAAGCTTTCTTT. Translated, it gives CASSPGGAEAFF. Complete variable domain (other parts from reference TRBV18 and TRBJ1-1): NAGVMQNPRHLVRRRGQEARLRCSPMKGHSHVYWYRQLPEEGLKFMVYLQKENIIDESGMPKERFSAEFPKEGPSILRIQQVVRGDSAAYFCASSPGGAEAFFGQGTRLTVV.